This TCR beta chain was captured in a study of T cells in Graves' hyperthyroidism and ophthalmopathy. Amplification of TCR beta CDR3 regions used RNA as the template. TCR CDR3 regions were first amplified by RT-PCR with HTBI primers. TCRdb re-called the multiplex PCR reads with MiXCR, one entry per CDR3 protein. Of about 380,000 distinct CDR3 sequences listed, approximately 17% are singletons. J lost 6 bases, V lost 5 bases, and 4 bases had no gene match. This CDR3 comprises 14 residues. This clonotype occurred many times. This chain joins TRBV12-3 or TRBV12-4 and TRBJ2-7; 13 bases are shared with TRBD2. This TCR came from a man aged 18 to 35 with Graves' ophthalmopathy. Sequencing used blood. DNA of the CDR3: TGTGCCAGCAGTCCGGGACTAGCGGGGATCGAGCAGTACTTC. Encoded protein: CASSPGLAGIEQYF.